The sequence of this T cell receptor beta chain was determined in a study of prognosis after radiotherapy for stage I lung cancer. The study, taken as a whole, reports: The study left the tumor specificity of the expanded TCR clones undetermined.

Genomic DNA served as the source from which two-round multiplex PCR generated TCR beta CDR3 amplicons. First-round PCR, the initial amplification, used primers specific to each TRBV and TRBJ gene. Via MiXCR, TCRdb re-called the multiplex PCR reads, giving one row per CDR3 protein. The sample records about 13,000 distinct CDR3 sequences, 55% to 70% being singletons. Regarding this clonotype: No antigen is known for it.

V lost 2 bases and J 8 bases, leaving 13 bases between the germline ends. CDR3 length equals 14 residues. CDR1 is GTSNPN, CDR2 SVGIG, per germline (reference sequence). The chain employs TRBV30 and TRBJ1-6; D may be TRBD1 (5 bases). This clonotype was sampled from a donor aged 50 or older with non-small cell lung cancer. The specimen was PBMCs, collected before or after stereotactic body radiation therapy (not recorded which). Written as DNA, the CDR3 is TGTGCCTGGAGTTTAGCAGGGCGGCATTCACCCCTCCACTTT. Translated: CAWSLAGRHSPLHF.